The sequence of this T cell receptor beta chain was determined in a study of CD4 T cells in relation to SARS-CoV-2 and coronaviruses. Points from the study as a whole: The cross-reactivity analysis covered only spike protein, not other viral proteins.

The unexposed donors gave CD4+ T cells in about 2010-2019, prior to COVID-19. CD4+ T cells were isolated from the cells after around 9 days of culture. Cells permitting, SARS-CoV-2 S/N and four cold-coronavirus spikes were tested on unexposed-donor CD4+ T cells. On days 3 and 7, cultures got half fresh IL-2 medium. Profiling relied on immunoSEQ multiplex PCR, and the TCRdb table lists in-frame clones only, not all of them. In the table there are 17,000 or so clones, around 77% of which are singletons. Per germline, CDR1 LGHDT and CDR2 YNNKEL (reference sequence). There are 13 residues in the CDR3. A note on this clone: Its antigen is not identified. The junction differs from germline at one of its ends, possibly a read error.

The chain employs TRBV3-1 (or the pseudogene TRBV3-2) and TRBJ2-7, with a possible D match to TRBD2 (5 bases). The sequencing sample was made of CD4+ T cells from PBMCs, cultured in vitro. This clonotype originated in a human donor in good health. CDR3 bases: TGTGCCAGCAGCCAAGATCATCTAGCAGATGCACACTTC. Its protein is CASSQDHLADAHF.